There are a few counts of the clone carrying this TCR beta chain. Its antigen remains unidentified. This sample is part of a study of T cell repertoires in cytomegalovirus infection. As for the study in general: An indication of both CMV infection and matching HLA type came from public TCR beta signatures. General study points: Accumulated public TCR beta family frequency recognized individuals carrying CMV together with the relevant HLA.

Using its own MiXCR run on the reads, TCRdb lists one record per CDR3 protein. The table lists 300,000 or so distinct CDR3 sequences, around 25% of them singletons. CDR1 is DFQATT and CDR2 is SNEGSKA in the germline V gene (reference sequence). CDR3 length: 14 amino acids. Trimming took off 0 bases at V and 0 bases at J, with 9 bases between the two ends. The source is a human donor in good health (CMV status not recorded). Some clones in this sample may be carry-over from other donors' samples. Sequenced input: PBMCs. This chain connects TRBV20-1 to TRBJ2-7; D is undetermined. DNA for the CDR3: TGCAGTGCTAGAGATCCGGAGAGCTCCTACGAGCAGTACTTC. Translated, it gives CSARDPESSYEQYF.